This T cell receptor (beta chain) was sequenced in a study of early T cells in non-severe SARS-CoV-2 infection. This clonotype was found a few times. One entry per CDR3 protein, called by TCRdb with MiXCR from the 5' RACE reads. Here the sample spans about 98,000 distinct CDR3 sequences, about 11% being singletons. Germline loops: CDR1 MNHNY, CDR2 SVGAGI (reference sequence). The V gene end was trimmed by 5 bases and the J gene end by 6 bases; junction bases not matched to a gene: 5. The CDR3 loop spans 14 amino acids. Sequenced sample: whole blood. The V and J genes are TRBV6-6 and TRBJ2-1, with 9 nucleotides matching TRBD1. The TCR sequence derives from an adult who was a healthcare worker with PCR-confirmed SARS-CoV-2 infection or an uninfected control (not recorded which). In nucleotides, the CDR3 is TGTGCCAGCAGTACCCGGGACAGGGCCAATGAGCAGTTCTTC. Translated: CASSTRDRANEQFF.